Listed below are T cell receptor beta chains from one sample, sequenced in a study of T-cell memory formation after mild COVID-19. MiXCR was run by TCRdb on the 5' RACE reads, yielding one entry per CDR3 protein. Of around 450,000 distinct CDR3 sequences detected, 20% appear once; the ten largest clones hold around 9.2%. The sample consisted of PBMCs or a T cell subset sorted from them (not recorded which). The receptors come from an adult woman who had mild COVID-19 (a few samples of this study predate the infection). Cell type and time point are not known. Both conserved end residues are part of each CDR3. A D gene is named only where the DNA matches it firmly. Rows give clone size only sometimes, using once, few, many, or a class for an expanded clone.

d_gene: TRBD2; abundance: -; v_gene: TRBV12-3/TRBV12-4; j_gene: TRBJ2-1; CDR3aa: CASSHVMLAGGPQFF; CDR3nt: TGTGCCAGCAGCCACGTCATGCTAGCGGGAGGGCCCCAATTCTTC
d_gene: TRBD2; abundance: few; v_gene: TRBV7-8; j_gene: TRBJ2-1; CDR3aa: CASSPPGLAGYNEQFF; CDR3nt: TGTGCCAGCAGCCCTCCGGGACTAGCGGGATACAATGAGCAGTTCTTC
d_gene: -; abundance: many; v_gene: TRBV5-1; j_gene: TRBJ2-7; CDR3aa: CASSLGQNSYEQYF; CDR3nt: TGCGCCAGCAGCTTGGGACAGAATTCCTACGAGCAGTACTTC
d_gene: TRBD1; abundance: few; v_gene: TRBV7-3; j_gene: TRBJ2-2; CDR3aa: CASSPLKTGATGELFF; CDR3nt: TGTGCCAGCAGCCCCCTAAAGACAGGGGCCACCGGGGAGCTGTTTTTT
d_gene: -; abundance: few; v_gene: TRBV6-2/TRBV6-3; j_gene: TRBJ1-5; CDR3aa: CASANWGNQPQHF; CDR3nt: TGTGCCAGCGCCAATTGGGGGAATCAGCCCCAGCATTTT
d_gene: TRBD1; abundance: few; v_gene: TRBV12-3/TRBV12-4; j_gene: TRBJ1-2; CDR3aa: CASSPAGQGAQYGYTF; CDR3nt: TGTGCCAGCAGTCCCGCGGGACAGGGGGCGCAGTATGGCTACACCTTC
d_gene: -; abundance: few; v_gene: TRBV2; j_gene: TRBJ1-1; CDR3aa: CASSSGPPRAEAFF; CDR3nt: TGTGCCAGCAGCTCTGGCCCGCCCCGGGCTGAAGCTTTCTTT
d_gene: -; abundance: few; v_gene: TRBV3-1; j_gene: TRBJ2-1; CDR3aa: CASSSQGYEQFF; CDR3nt: TGTGCCAGCAGCTCCCAGGGGTATGAGCAGTTCTTC
d_gene: -; abundance: -; v_gene: TRBV18; j_gene: TRBJ2-1; CDR3aa: CASSPTSGRGEQFF; CDR3nt: TGTGCCAGCTCACCAACGAGCGGGCGGGGTGAGCAGTTCTTC
d_gene: -; abundance: -; v_gene: TRBV12-3/TRBV12-4; j_gene: TRBJ1-1; CDR3aa: CASSLPPNRVAFF; CDR3nt: TGTGCCAGCAGTTTACCACCGAACAGGGTAGCTTTCTTT
d_gene: -; abundance: few; v_gene: TRBV4-3; j_gene: TRBJ2-7; CDR3aa: CASSQALIYEQYF; CDR3nt: TGCGCCAGCAGCCAAGCTCTGATCTACGAGCAGTACTTC
d_gene: -; abundance: few; v_gene: TRBV30; j_gene: TRBJ2-3; CDR3aa: CAWSLGWWQYF; CDR3nt: TGTGCCTGGAGTTTGGGGTGGTGGCAGTATTTT
d_gene: TRBD1; abundance: -; v_gene: TRBV12-3/TRBV12-4; j_gene: TRBJ1-1; CDR3aa: CASSIRGPNTEAFF; CDR3nt: TGTGCCAGCAGTATCAGGGGGCCGAACACTGAAGCTTTCTTT
d_gene: -; abundance: -; v_gene: TRBV9; j_gene: TRBJ2-3; CDR3aa: CASSKRTGVLMADTQYF; CDR3nt: TGTGCCAGCAGCAAACGTACGGGAGTTTTAATGGCCGATACGCAGTATTTT
d_gene: TRBD1; abundance: few; v_gene: TRBV18; j_gene: TRBJ1-1; CDR3aa: CASSPPPRGPVTEAFF; CDR3nt: TGTGCCAGCTCACCACCGCCCAGGGGGCCTGTCACTGAAGCTTTCTTT
d_gene: -; abundance: -; v_gene: TRBV9; j_gene: TRBJ2-7; CDR3aa: CASSAYSGAYEQYF; CDR3nt: TGTGCCAGCAGCGCCTATTCGGGGGCCTACGAGCAGTACTTC
d_gene: TRBD1; abundance: many; v_gene: TRBV12-3/TRBV12-4; j_gene: TRBJ2-1; CDR3aa: CASSQGQGSSSEQFF; CDR3nt: TGTGCCAGCAGCCAAGGACAGGGGAGTTCGAGTGAGCAGTTCTTC
d_gene: TRBD1; abundance: -; v_gene: TRBV12-3/TRBV12-4; j_gene: TRBJ2-7; CDR3aa: CASSLGQDGRNEQYF; CDR3nt: TGTGCCAGCAGTCTAGGACAGGACGGTAGGAACGAGCAGTACTTC
d_gene: -; abundance: -; v_gene: TRBV15; j_gene: TRBJ2-1; CDR3aa: CDTSREPRGASYNEQFF; CDR3nt: TGTGACACCAGCAGAGAGCCTAGAGGGGCCTCCTACAATGAGCAGTTCTTC
d_gene: -; abundance: -; v_gene: TRBV5-1; j_gene: TRBJ2-7; CDR3aa: CASSLGRTTYEQYF; CDR3nt: TGCGCCAGCAGCTTGGGGAGGACTACCTACGAGCAGTACTTC
d_gene: TRBD2; abundance: -; v_gene: TRBV29-1; j_gene: TRBJ2-7; CDR3aa: CSVRRGGHQNEQYF; CDR3nt: TGCAGCGTCCGCCGGGGGGGGCATCAGAACGAGCAGTACTTC
d_gene: -; abundance: -; v_gene: TRBV6-5; j_gene: TRBJ2-1; CDR3aa: CASRAPGRRLGGEQFF; CDR3nt: TGTGCCAGCAGAGCCCCGGGACGGAGGCTCGGAGGGGAGCAGTTCTTC
d_gene: TRBD2; abundance: few; v_gene: TRBV4-1; j_gene: TRBJ2-3; CDR3aa: CASSQSWAGGSTDTQYF; CDR3nt: TGCGCCAGCAGCCAATCTTGGGCGGGGGGGAGCACAGATACGCAGTATTTT
d_gene: TRBD1; abundance: -; v_gene: TRBV4-1; j_gene: TRBJ1-2; CDR3aa: CASSLGDSSGYGYTF; CDR3nt: TGCGCCAGCAGCCTAGGGGACAGCTCTGGCTATGGCTACACCTTC
d_gene: -; abundance: once; v_gene: TRBV7-2; j_gene: TRBJ2-1; CDR3aa: CASSPNYQTSYNEQFF; CDR3nt: TGTGCCAGCAGCCCCAATTATCAAACCTCCTACAATGAGCAGTTCTTC
d_gene: -; abundance: -; v_gene: TRBV5-6; j_gene: TRBJ2-3; CDR3aa: CASSRVGEGFADTQYF; CDR3nt: TGTGCCAGCAGCCGAGTTGGTGAGGGGTTCGCAGATACGCAGTATTTT
d_gene: -; abundance: -; v_gene: TRBV20-1; j_gene: TRBJ2-3; CDR3aa: CSAGDSWGTDTQYF; CDR3nt: TGCAGTGCCGGTGACTCCTGGGGCACAGATACGCAGTATTTT
d_gene: -; abundance: few; v_gene: TRBV12-3/TRBV12-4; j_gene: TRBJ2-3; CDR3aa: CATSDSGRRTDTQYF; CDR3nt: TGTGCCACCTCTGATTCAGGGCGGAGGACAGATACGCAGTATTTT
d_gene: TRBD1; abundance: few; v_gene: TRBV3-1; j_gene: TRBJ1-1; CDR3aa: CASSQDRATEAFF; CDR3nt: TGTGCCAGCAGCCAGGACAGGGCCACTGAAGCTTTCTTT
d_gene: -; abundance: many; v_gene: TRBV2; j_gene: TRBJ1-3; CDR3aa: CASSDGGYSGNTIYF; CDR3nt: TGTGCCAGCAGTGACGGCGGGTACTCTGGAAACACCATATATTTT
d_gene: -; abundance: -; v_gene: TRBV12-3/TRBV12-4; j_gene: TRBJ2-3; CDR3aa: CASSSGLPTDTQYF; CDR3nt: TGTGCCAGCAGTTCAGGACTACCGACAGATACGCAGTATTTT
d_gene: TRBD1; abundance: -; v_gene: TRBV18; j_gene: TRBJ2-7; CDR3aa: CASSPGTGPHEQYF; CDR3nt: TGTGCCAGCTCACCGGGGACAGGGCCCCACGAGCAGTACTTC
d_gene: TRBD2; abundance: -; v_gene: TRBV7-3; j_gene: TRBJ2-1; CDR3aa: CASSRTSGGDNEQFF; CDR3nt: TGTGCCAGCAGCCGGACTAGCGGGGGGGACAATGAGCAGTTCTTC
d_gene: -; abundance: few; v_gene: TRBV7-9; j_gene: TRBJ2-1; CDR3aa: CASSLARNNEQFF; CDR3nt: TGTGCCAGCAGCTTAGCGCGTAACAATGAGCAGTTCTTC
d_gene: -; abundance: few; v_gene: TRBV2; j_gene: TRBJ2-5; CDR3aa: CASKEETQYF; CDR3nt: TGTGCCAGCAAGGAAGAGACCCAGTACTTC
d_gene: TRBD2; abundance: -; v_gene: TRBV5-1; j_gene: TRBJ2-5; CDR3aa: CASSFRGDETQYF; CDR3nt: TGCGCCAGCAGCTTTCGGGGGGATGAGACCCAGTACTTC
d_gene: -; abundance: -; v_gene: TRBV5-1; j_gene: TRBJ2-7; CDR3aa: CASRSRDYEQYF; CDR3nt: TGCGCCAGCAGATCCAGGGATTACGAGCAGTACTTC
d_gene: -; abundance: few; v_gene: TRBV10-3; j_gene: TRBJ2-1; CDR3aa: CAISGLGVYEQFF; CDR3nt: TGTGCCATCAGTGGATTAGGGGTCTATGAGCAGTTCTTC
d_gene: TRBD1; abundance: many; v_gene: TRBV5-1; j_gene: TRBJ2-1; CDR3aa: CASSLGQGGDEQFF; CDR3nt: TGCGCCAGCAGCTTGGGACAGGGGGGCGATGAGCAGTTCTTC
d_gene: -; abundance: few; v_gene: TRBV12-3/TRBV12-4; j_gene: TRBJ1-5; CDR3aa: CASSILRNQPQHF; CDR3nt: TGTGCCAGCAGTATTCTACGTAATCAGCCCCAGCATTTT
d_gene: TRBD1; abundance: many; v_gene: TRBV5-1; j_gene: TRBJ2-5; CDR3aa: CASSSRRAWDRGKQETQYF; CDR3nt: TGCGCCAGCAGCTCCCGTCGGGCCTGGGACAGGGGAAAACAAGAGACCCAGTACTTC
d_gene: TRBD1; abundance: many; v_gene: TRBV27; j_gene: TRBJ2-7; CDR3aa: CASSPTPGQGLSSYEQYF; CDR3nt: TGTGCCAGCAGTCCCACGCCCGGACAGGGACTCAGCTCCTACGAGCAGTACTTC
d_gene: TRBD2; abundance: -; v_gene: TRBV4-2; j_gene: TRBJ2-1; CDR3aa: CASSRGTSGTLNEQFF; CDR3nt: TGTGCCAGCAGCCGAGGGACTAGCGGGACCCTCAATGAGCAGTTCTTC
d_gene: -; abundance: few; v_gene: TRBV2; j_gene: TRBJ2-3; CDR3aa: CASSGTPLGGGTDTQYF; CDR3nt: TGTGCCAGCAGTGGCACCCCCCTGGGCGGGGGCACAGATACGCAGTATTTT
d_gene: -; abundance: many; v_gene: TRBV6-2/TRBV6-3; j_gene: TRBJ2-1; CDR3aa: CASSYDGREQFF; CDR3nt: TGTGCCAGCAGTTACGATGGTAGGGAGCAGTTCTTC
d_gene: -; abundance: many; v_gene: TRBV5-1; j_gene: TRBJ1-1; CDR3aa: CASSQQGYTEAFF; CDR3nt: TGCGCCAGCAGTCAACAGGGCTACACTGAAGCTTTCTTT
d_gene: -; abundance: few; v_gene: TRBV10-3; j_gene: TRBJ1-1; CDR3aa: CAISESVVREAFF; CDR3nt: TGTGCCATCAGTGAGTCGGTCGTCAGAGAAGCTTTCTTT
d_gene: -; abundance: few; v_gene: TRBV24-1; j_gene: TRBJ1-2; CDR3aa: CATSEDSYGYTF; CDR3nt: TGTGCCACCAGTGAAGACAGCTATGGCTACACCTTC
d_gene: -; abundance: many; v_gene: TRBV5-1; j_gene: TRBJ2-3; CDR3aa: CASSPGQSTDTQYF; CDR3nt: TGCGCCAGCAGCCCCGGACAGAGCACAGATACGCAGTATTTT
d_gene: -; abundance: -; v_gene: TRBV7-6; j_gene: TRBJ1-1; CDR3aa: CASSLATAEYTEAFF; CDR3nt: TGTGCCAGCAGCTTAGCGACAGCCGAGTACACTGAAGCTTTCTTT
d_gene: -; abundance: -; v_gene: TRBV25-1; j_gene: TRBJ1-5; CDR3aa: CASSEVGNQPQHF; CDR3nt: TGTGCCAGCAGTGAGGTTGGCAATCAGCCCCAGCATTTT
d_gene: -; abundance: many; v_gene: TRBV20-1; j_gene: TRBJ2-3; CDR3aa: CSARDQTRGEYF; CDR3nt: TGCAGTGCTAGAGATCAAACTCGAGGAGAGTATTTT
d_gene: -; abundance: -; v_gene: TRBV7-9; j_gene: TRBJ2-3; CDR3aa: CASSLAASASTDTQYF; CDR3nt: TGTGCCAGCAGCTTAGCGGCTAGCGCCAGCACAGATACGCAGTATTTT
d_gene: -; abundance: -; v_gene: TRBV15; j_gene: TRBJ1-3; CDR3aa: CATSRKTTDTIYF; CDR3nt: TGTGCCACCAGCAGAAAAACTACAGACACCATATATTTT
d_gene: -; abundance: once; v_gene: TRBV6-1; j_gene: TRBJ2-7; CDR3aa: CASRVTGSGSYEQYF; CDR3nt: TGTGCCAGCAGAGTTACAGGGAGCGGGTCCTACGAGCAGTACTTC
d_gene: TRBD2; abundance: many; v_gene: TRBV29-1; j_gene: TRBJ2-7; CDR3aa: CSAQPAGGTYEQYF; CDR3nt: TGCAGCGCACAACCAGCGGGAGGGACCTACGAGCAGTACTTC
d_gene: -; abundance: -; v_gene: TRBV20-1; j_gene: TRBJ2-1; CDR3aa: CSARDRIWGREPYNEQFF; CDR3nt: TGCAGTGCTAGAGATCGAATCTGGGGGCGGGAGCCCTACAATGAGCAGTTCTTC
d_gene: TRBD1; abundance: -; v_gene: TRBV20-1; j_gene: TRBJ2-1; CDR3aa: CSAKGTGPPRYNEQFF; CDR3nt: TGCAGTGCTAAGGGGACAGGCCCACCTCGCTACAATGAGCAGTTCTTC
d_gene: -; abundance: many; v_gene: TRBV7-3; j_gene: TRBJ2-2; CDR3aa: CASSLNAVTGELFF; CDR3nt: TGTGCCAGCAGCTTAAACGCGGTCACCGGGGAGCTGTTTTTT